These T cell receptor beta chains were read from a single sample in a study of CD8 T cells in Susac syndrome. MiXCR was run by TCRdb on the immunoSEQ multiplex PCR reads, yielding one entry per CDR3 protein. Here the sample spans about 300,000 distinct CDR3 sequences, around 89% being singletons. The specimen was CD8+ T cells from PBMCs. The source is a human donor with multiple sclerosis. Both conserved end residues are part of each CDR3. A D gene is named only where the DNA matches it firmly. Size is omitted from some rows. Given values are once, few, many or a class for expanded clones.

d_call	v_call	clone_size	j_call	cdr3_nt	cdr3_aa
-	TRBV5-1	-	TRBJ2-4	TGCGCCAGCAGCTTGGGAGGTATAGCCAAAAACATTCAGTACTTC	CASSLGGIAKNIQYF
-	TRBV28	-	TRBJ2-1	TGTGCCAGCAGTTTGGGCATTCAGGGCACCTGGAAGGATGAGCAGTTCTTC	CASSLGIQGTWKDEQFF
-	TRBV11-2	-	TRBJ2-7	TGTGCCAGCAGCTTAGGACAGGCGGCCTACGAGCAGTACTTC	CASSLGQAAYEQYF
-	TRBV6-6	few	TRBJ2-7	TGTGCCAGCAGTTACCGGGACTCCTCCTACGAGCAGTACTTC	CASSYRDSSYEQYF
TRBD1	TRBV20-1	-	TRBJ2-7	TGCAGACCCACCCAGGGGGCAAGCGAGCAGTACTTC	CRPTQGASEQYF
-	TRBV28	few	TRBJ1-2	TGTGCCAGCAGTTTATCGACGGGTTATGGCTACACCTTC	CASSLSTGYGYTF
-	TRBV28	-	TRBJ2-5	TGTGCCAGCAGTTTCAGCCCCCGGAGGGCCCTCCAAGAGACCCAGTACTTC	CASSFSPRRALQETQYF
-	TRBV4-2	-	TRBJ2-5	TGTGCCAGCAGCCAAGAGGGCCCCTTAGAGGAGACCCAGTACTTC	CASSQEGPLEETQYF
-	TRBV27	-	TRBJ1-6	TGTGCCAGTAGTACTCGACCGAGGTCCTATAATTCACCCCTCCACTTT	CASSTRPRSYNSPLHF
TRBD1	TRBV7-2	-	TRBJ2-7	TGTGCCAGCAGCTACAGGGGAGAGCGGAGTATCTACGAGCAGTACTTC	CASSYRGERSIYEQYF
-	TRBV19	-	TRBJ2-7	TGTGCCAGTAGTCTAATAGCCCCCACAGGAAGCTCCTACGAGCAGTACTTC	CASSLIAPTGSSYEQYF
-	TRBV20-1	-	TRBJ1-1	TGCAGTGCTAGAGATATGAGGGCTGAAGCTTTCTTT	CSARDMRAEAFF
-	TRBV30	-	TRBJ1-6	TGTGCCTGGAGTGTAGTCCCGGGAAATTCACCCCTCCACTTT	CAWSVVPGNSPLHF
-	TRBV30	-	TRBJ1-1	TGTGCCTGGATCGAGGGATCCCGGCCCACTGAAGCTTTCTTT	CAWIEGSRPTEAFF
TRBD1	TRBV28	-	TRBJ2-7	TGTGCCAGCACCTACGCCGGGACAGCCTACGAGCAGTACTTC	CASTYAGTAYEQYF
TRBD2	TRBV6-1	-	TRBJ2-1	TGTGCCAGCAGTCAAGTGTGGAGCGGGATCAATGAGCAGTTCTTC	CASSQVWSGINEQFF
TRBD2	TRBV12-3/TRBV12-4	-	TRBJ2-5	TGTGCCAGCAGTAGTAGCGGGAGGGCCCCTAAAGAGACCCAGTACTTC	CASSSSGRAPKETQYF
TRBD2	TRBV29-1	-	TRBJ2-1	TGCAGCGTTGGACTAGCGGGGGGCCGCCTTTACAATGAGCAGTTCTTC	CSVGLAGGRLYNEQFF
TRBD2	TRBV6-2/TRBV6-3	few	TRBJ2-1	TGTGCCAGCAGTTACGGGGGGGAGCCCCCTTACAATGAGCAGTTCTTC	CASSYGGEPPYNEQFF
TRBD2	TRBV29-1	-	TRBJ2-7	TGCAGCTTCACGTCCCTCTCTAGCGGGGGCTCCTACGAGCAGTACTTC	CSFTSLSSGGSYEQYF
-	TRBV12-3/TRBV12-4	-	TRBJ1-5	TGTGCCAGCAGGCTGGGGATAGCCACAGCCCAGCATTTT	CASRLGIATAQHF
TRBD2	TRBV24-1	-	TRBJ2-3	TGTGCCACCAGTGATTTAAGCGGGACGAGCACAGATACGCAGTATTTT	CATSDLSGTSTDTQYF
-	TRBV27	-	TRBJ2-7	TGTGCCAGCAGTTCGGGGGCCACCTACGAGCAGTACTTC	CASSSGATYEQYF
-	TRBV27	-	TRBJ2-1	TGTGCCAGCAGGCAGATAGGGTTTAGCTCCTACAATGAGCAGTTCTTC	CASRQIGFSSYNEQFF
TRBD1	TRBV27	-	TRBJ1-1	TGTGCCAGCAGTCCGGGGGACAGCCCCCTGAACACTGAAGCTTTCTTT	CASSPGDSPLNTEAFF
TRBD2	TRBV7-9	-	TRBJ2-5	TGTGCCAGCAGCTATGGACTAGCGGGGGAGACCCAGTACTTC	CASSYGLAGETQYF
TRBD1	TRBV29-1	-	TRBJ2-7	TGCAGCGTACGGAGGGACAGGGCCTACGAGCAGTACTTC	CSVRRDRAYEQYF
-	TRBV4-1	-	TRBJ2-5	TGCGCCAGCAGCCAAGTTCTGAGCGGCCAAGAGACCCAGTACTTC	CASSQVLSGQETQYF
TRBD2	TRBV20-1	-	TRBJ2-3	TGCAGTGCTAGAGTTGGATCCGTTCCTAAGCGGGGGGGCCCCACAGATACGCAGTATTTT	CSARVGSVPKRGGPTDTQYF
-	TRBV28	-	TRBJ1-5	TGTGCGACAGGAGATTATAGCAATCAGCCCCAGCATTTT	CATGDYSNQPQHF
-	TRBV4-1	few	TRBJ2-5	TGCGCCAGCAGCTTGGCGGCCCTGGAGACCCAGTACTTC	CASSLAALETQYF
-	TRBV29-1	-	TRBJ2-7	TGCAGCGTTTTCGGCGGGCCCTACGAGCAGTACTTC	CSVFGGPYEQYF
-	TRBV4-3	-	TRBJ1-1	TGCGCCAGCAGCACCTTAGCGAGAACTGAAGCTTTCTTT	CASSTLARTEAFF
TRBD1	TRBV7-2	-	TRBJ1-1	TGTGCCAGCAGCTTAGACCGGGACAGGGGGTGGGTGAACACTGAAGCTTTCTTT	CASSLDRDRGWVNTEAFF
-	TRBV4-3	-	TRBJ1-1	TGCGCCAGCAGCCAAGAGCCTTCAGCCTCGAACACTGAAGCTTTCTTT	CASSQEPSASNTEAFF
TRBD2	TRBV29-1	-	TRBJ2-1	TGCAGCGTTGGTAGCGGGAGTCCTGAGTACAATGAGCAGTTCTTC	CSVGSGSPEYNEQFF
-	TRBV9	-	TRBJ2-3	TGTGCCAGCAGCGAGAGGGGAGGGGGGGGCACAGATACGCAGTATTTT	CASSERGGGGTDTQYF
-	TRBV20-1	once	TRBJ2-5	TGCAGTGCTAGGGACTTTCAAGAGACCCAGTACTTC	CSARDFQETQYF
-	TRBV23-1	-	TRBJ1-1	TGCGCCAGCAGTCAAACGGACCCTATGAACACTGAAGCTTTCTTT	CASSQTDPMNTEAFF